One and the same sample provided the 15 T cell receptor beta chains below, sequenced in a study of CD8 T cells in ankylosing spondylitis. TCRdb fed the 5' RACE reads into MiXCR, producing one record per CDR3 protein. The data hold 350,000 or so distinct CDR3 sequences, with approximately 10% observed a single time. The sample comprised blood, either unsorted or a sorted T cell fraction (not recorded which). Source of these receptors: a female donor with ankylosing spondylitis or in good health (not recorded which).

This clonotype appeared many times. For the CDR3, the DNA is TGTGCCAGCAGCTTAATGCCCAGGGGGATCCACAATGAGCAGTTCTTC. Translated: CASSLMPRGIHNEQFF. The genes are TRBV7-9 and TRBJ2-1; the match to TRBD1 covers 7 bases. The CDR3 is made up of 16 amino acids. The V segment lost 2 bases and the J segment 5 bases; nucleotides outside the gene matches: 9. Germline V gene data show CDR1 as SEHNR and CDR2 as FQNEAQ (reference sequence).

At least ten counts were recorded for this clonotype. This chain uses TRBV2 with TRBJ1-2; unclear D gene. V was shortened by 6 bases and J by 2 bases, with 13 bases between the two germline ends. Germline V lookup: CDR1 SNHLY, CDR2 FYNNEI. CDR3 length: 14 residues. The CDR3 is CASRRDGTNYGYTF. The CDR3 nucleotides are TGTGCCAGCAGGAGAGACGGCACCAACTATGGCTACACCTTC.

The table lists this clonotype with many counts. J is TRBJ2-2 and V is TRBV20-1; 8 nucleotides align to TRBD2. CDR3 length equals 16 residues. Per the germline V gene, CDR1 is DFQATT and CDR2 is SNEGSKA (reference sequence). J was trimmed by 4 bases and V by 0 bases; bases with no gene match: 7. The CDR3 protein is CSARDGAGGSTGELFF. DNA for the CDR3: TGCAGTGCTAGAGATGGGGCGGGAGGTAGCACCGGGGAGCTGTTTTTT.

The rearrangement joins TRBV7-9 to TRBJ1-2, with a tentative D call TRBD1 (6 bases). CDR1 SEHNR and CDR2 FQNEAQ come from the germline V gene (reference sequence). This CDR3 contains 14 residues. V was shortened by 3 bases and J by 7 bases, with 15 bases between the two germline ends. CDR3 protein: CASSLGARIGGYTF. CDR3 nucleotide sequence: TGTGCCAGCAGCTTGGGGGCGCGGATAGGTGGCTACACCTTC.

This clonotype was observed a handful of times. The junction differs from germline at one of its ends, possibly a read error. This chain uses TRBV20-1 with TRBJ2-5, with unresolved D. Germline CDR1 is DFQATT and CDR2 is SNEGSKA (reference sequence). The CDR3 consists of 14 residues. The CDR3 reads CSASRGRPQETQYF. The CDR3 nucleotides read TGCAGTGCTAGTAGAGGCAGGCCCCAAGAAACCCAGTACTTC.

In this sample, this clonotype turned up many times. This chain uses TRBV9 with TRBJ2-1; 12 bases map to TRBD2. Germline V CDR1 and CDR2: SGDLS, YYNGEE. J gave up 8 bases and V 8 bases, and 5 bases lay outside the gene matches. The CDR3 consists of 13 residues. In DNA, the CDR3 is TGTGCCAGGTGGACTAGCGGGACCGATGAGCAGTTCTTC. As protein: CARWTSGTDEQFF.

Concerning this clonotype itself: A much larger clone is a single base away; this may be a read error. The rearrangement uses TRBV16 and TRBJ2-1; the D gene could be TRBD1 or TRBD2 (6 bases each). Germline CDR1 is KGHSY and CDR2 is FQNENV. The length of the CDR3 is 16 residues. The CDR3 loop reads CASSKSGRGQLNEQFF. The CDR3 nucleotides read TGTGCCAGCAGCAAATCGGGTCGGGGGCAATTAAATGAGCAGTTCTTC.

This clonotype was counted at least ten times. V gene TRBV7-9 combines with J gene TRBJ2-7; D may be TRBD2 (5 bases). V dropped 2 bases and J dropped 3 bases, with 17 bases sitting between them. CDR1 SEHNR and CDR2 FQNEAQ come from the germline V gene (reference sequence). This CDR3 spans 16 amino acids. CDR3: CASSLSAGSSFYEQYF. CDR3 DNA: TGTGCCAGCAGCTTATCCGCGGGTAGCTCGTTCTACGAGCAGTACTTC.

This clonotype showed up many times. This chain connects TRBV15 to TRBJ1-5, with D unclear. The ends were cut back, 0 bases at V and 4 bases at J, with 19 bases in the middle. The CDR3 length is 18 residues. CDR1 LNHNV and CDR2 YYDKDF come from the germline V gene (reference sequence). CDR3 bases: TGTGCCACCAGCAGAGATCAATCCTACACCAAGGTTAATCAGCCCCAGCATTTT. Translation gives CATSRDQSYTKVNQPQHF.

About this clonotype: This may arise from a read error, as a much more abundant clone is one base away. The chain joins TRBV12-3 or TRBV12-4 to TRBJ2-6; the D gene is possibly TRBD1 (6 bases). The CDR3 extends over 17 amino acids. The DNA of the CDR3 is TGTGCCAGCAGAGCGACAGGAGCCTCCTCTCGGGCCAACGTCCTGACTTTC. Its translation: CASRATGASSRANVLTF.

The chain couples TRBV7-9 to TRBJ2-7; TRBD2 is a possible D gene (6 bases). Trimming cost V 5 bases and J 2 bases, with 13 bases left between them. CDR3 length: 14 residues. The germline gives CDR1 SEHNR, CDR2 FQNEAQ (reference sequence). In DNA form, the CDR3 reads TGTGCCAGCAGCCCCGGGGGTGCTACCTACGAGCAGTACTTC. Translated: CASSPGGATYEQYF.

This clonotype was counted ten times or more. J is TRBJ1-1 and V is TRBV28; a weak D match, TRBD1 (6 bases). The germline gives CDR1 MDHEN, CDR2 SYDVKM. V was clipped by 11 bases and J by 5 bases, with 21 bases between them. The CDR3 has 14 amino acids. The CDR3 sequence is CAVDRSGSGTEAFF. The CDR3, as DNA: TGTGCCGTGGACAGATCGGGATCGGGTACTGAAGCTTTCTTT.

The V gene is TRBV24-1, the J gene TRBJ1-4; the match to TRBD1 covers 7 bases. Germline CDR1 KGHDR, CDR2 SFDVKD. The CDR3 sequence is 12 residues long. J lost 6 bases, V lost 10 bases, and 4 bases had no gene match. As DNA, the CDR3 is TGTGCCACAGCAGGGGGAGATGAAAAACTGTTTTTT. This gives the protein CATAGGDEKLFF.

This clonotype was recorded at least ten times. This chain uses TRBV3-1 with TRBJ1-1; TRBD1 matches at 10 bases. This CDR3 contains 15 residues. Looked up from germline, CDR1 is LGHDT and CDR2 is YNNKEL (reference sequence). The trim removed 4 bases at V and 1 base at J, leaving 3 bases unmatched. CDR3: CASSPWDRGNTEAFF. CDR3 DNA: TGTGCCAGCAGCCCGTGGGACAGGGGGAACACTGAAGCTTTCTTT.

In this sample, this clonotype turned up many times. The J gene is TRBJ2-3, the V gene TRBV19, with TRBD2 matching 13 bases. V lost 3 bases to trimming and J lost 4 bases; unmatched junction nucleotides: 10. This CDR3 comprises 18 residues. Per the germline V gene, CDR1 is LNHDA and CDR2 is SQIVND (reference sequence). The CDR3 nucleotides read TGTGCCAGTAGTATGAGACGGACTAGCGGGAGTAGCGCAGATACGCAGTATTTT. Amino acid sequence: CASSMRRTSGSSADTQYF.